This is a list of T cell receptor beta chains from one sample in a study of blood T cell repertoires in COVID-19. The protocol was immunoSEQ multiplex PCR, while the TCRdb copy is restricted to in-frame clones and leaves out a portion. The sample shows 350,000 or so clones, around four fifths of them seen only once. Sequenced: peripheral blood. The receptors come from a young man with active or convalescent COVID-19. Both conserved end residues are part of each CDR3. Fields, in order: D gene, J gene, V gene, clone size, CDR3 DNA, CDR3 protein. A D gene is named only where the DNA matches it firmly. Not all rows give a size; the values are once, few, many and, for expanded clones, a class.

D gene: -; J gene: TRBJ2-2; V gene: TRBV7-9; clone size: -; CDR3 DNA: TGTGCCAGCAGCTTAGAAGGGGGATTTACCGGGGAGCTGTTTTTT; CDR3 protein: CASSLEGGFTGELFF
D gene: -; J gene: TRBJ2-3; V gene: TRBV28; clone size: -; CDR3 DNA: TGTGCCAGCAGTTTCGATCGAGCGGACCCAGATACGCAGTATTTT; CDR3 protein: CASSFDRADPDTQYF
D gene: TRBD2; J gene: TRBJ2-6; V gene: TRBV7-2; clone size: -; CDR3 DNA: TGTGCCAGCAGCTTGGGAGTAGGGAGGGCTGGGGCCAACGTCCTGACTTTC; CDR3 protein: CASSLGVGRAGANVLTF
D gene: -; J gene: TRBJ2-2; V gene: TRBV27; clone size: -; CDR3 DNA: TGTGCCAGTAGCCCGGGATGGGGCACCGGGGAGCTGTTTTTT; CDR3 protein: CASSPGWGTGELFF
D gene: -; J gene: TRBJ1-5; V gene: TRBV7-9; clone size: -; CDR3 DNA: TGTGCCAGCAGCTCAGGAGGGGGGGCTAAGCCCCAGCATTTT; CDR3 protein: CASSSGGGAKPQHF
D gene: -; J gene: TRBJ2-6; V gene: TRBV30; clone size: -; CDR3 DNA: TGTGCCTGGAGTCAGGGGGCCAACGTCCTGACTTTC; CDR3 protein: CAWSQGANVLTF
D gene: -; J gene: TRBJ1-2; V gene: TRBV5-6; clone size: -; CDR3 DNA: TGTGCCAGCAGCTGGGGCCAGGTAGGGTCCTATGGCTACACCTTC; CDR3 protein: CASSWGQVGSYGYTF
D gene: -; J gene: TRBJ2-7; V gene: TRBV30; clone size: -; CDR3 DNA: TGTGCCTGGAGTGGCGGGGAATACGAGCAGTACTTC; CDR3 protein: CAWSGGEYEQYF
D gene: -; J gene: TRBJ1-2; V gene: TRBV30; clone size: once; CDR3 DNA: TGTGCCTGGGCGCTACCGTTGAAGAACTATGGCTACACCTTC; CDR3 protein: CAWALPLKNYGYTF
D gene: -; J gene: TRBJ2-2; V gene: TRBV12-3/TRBV12-4; clone size: -; CDR3 DNA: TGTGCCAGCATCAGGGGCCGCACCGGGGAGCTGTTTTTT; CDR3 protein: CASIRGRTGELFF
D gene: -; J gene: TRBJ1-5; V gene: TRBV19; clone size: -; CDR3 DNA: TGTGCCACACAGGGTTTCTACAGCAATCAGCCCCAGCATTTT; CDR3 protein: CATQGFYSNQPQHF
D gene: TRBD2; J gene: TRBJ2-3; V gene: TRBV6-4; clone size: -; CDR3 DNA: TGTGCCAGCAGTGTAGGACTAGGAGCTAGCACAGATACGCAGTATTTT; CDR3 protein: CASSVGLGASTDTQYF
D gene: -; J gene: TRBJ2-6; V gene: TRBV4-3; clone size: -; CDR3 DNA: TGCGCCAGCAGCCAAGAGAATTTCAGGACTGGGGCCAACGTCCTGACTTTC; CDR3 protein: CASSQENFRTGANVLTF
D gene: TRBD1; J gene: TRBJ2-7; V gene: TRBV2; clone size: -; CDR3 DNA: TGTGCCAGCAGTGCAGGGGGTCGGTACGAGCAGTACTTC; CDR3 protein: CASSAGGRYEQYF
D gene: TRBD2; J gene: TRBJ2-1; V gene: TRBV24-1; clone size: -; CDR3 DNA: TGTGCCACCAGTGACCCCCGGACGACTAGCGGGAGGGCCCATGAGCAGTTCTTC; CDR3 protein: CATSDPRTTSGRAHEQFF
D gene: -; J gene: TRBJ1-3; V gene: TRBV21-1; clone size: -; CDR3 DNA: TGTGCCAGCAGCAAATTTTACAGGGGGCATGGAAACACCATATATTTT; CDR3 protein: CASSKFYRGHGNTIYF
D gene: -; J gene: TRBJ2-5; V gene: TRBV4-3; clone size: -; CDR3 DNA: TGCGCCAGCAGCCAAGAAAGGAGAGAAGAGACCCAGTACTTC; CDR3 protein: CASSQERREETQYF
D gene: -; J gene: TRBJ2-1; V gene: TRBV24-1; clone size: -; CDR3 DNA: TGTGCCACCAGTGATCCCGGAGGGGTAGATGAGCAGTTCTTC; CDR3 protein: CATSDPGGVDEQFF
D gene: TRBD1; J gene: TRBJ1-2; V gene: TRBV5-5; clone size: -; CDR3 DNA: TGTGCCAGCAGCGGGGGGACAGGGGAATACTATGGCTACACCTTC; CDR3 protein: CASSGGTGEYYGYTF
D gene: -; J gene: TRBJ1-3; V gene: TRBV3-1/TRBV3-2; clone size: -; CDR3 DNA: TGTGCCAGCACCTCGGCGGCACGGTCAAACTCTGGAAACACCATATATTTT; CDR3 protein: CASTSAARSNSGNTIYF
D gene: -; J gene: TRBJ1-1; V gene: TRBV19; clone size: -; CDR3 DNA: TGTGCCAGTAGTTCCGTAGCCTCAGAAGCTTTCTTT; CDR3 protein: CASSSVASEAFF
D gene: -; J gene: TRBJ2-7; V gene: TRBV28; clone size: -; CDR3 DNA: TGTGCCAGTAGTTTAAGACAGGTAGACTCCTACGAGCAGTACTTC; CDR3 protein: CASSLRQVDSYEQYF
D gene: TRBD1; J gene: TRBJ1-5; V gene: TRBV24-1; clone size: -; CDR3 DNA: TGTGCCACCAGTGATGGGACAGGGGAGGGCAATCAGCCCCAGCATTTT; CDR3 protein: CATSDGTGEGNQPQHF
D gene: -; J gene: TRBJ2-1; V gene: TRBV7-3; clone size: once; CDR3 DNA: TGTGCCAGCAGCTTAGGAGGGTCCCAGCGTGAGCAGTTCTTC; CDR3 protein: CASSLGGSQREQFF
D gene: -; J gene: TRBJ2-1; V gene: TRBV30; clone size: -; CDR3 DNA: TGTGCCTGGAGTGTCGAAGGGGTAGGTGAGCAGTTCTTC; CDR3 protein: CAWSVEGVGEQFF